This T cell receptor beta chain was recorded in a study of OX40 agonist ivuxolimab in advanced cancers. Study-level points and caveats: On average, CD8+ T cells had more expanded clones than CD4+. At 0.1 to 3.0 mg/kg and by week 6, CD4+ and CD8+ T cells in the blood had expanded clonally.

Germline V gives CDR1 LGHNA, CDR2 YSLEER. CDR3 size: 15 residues. Trimming took 0 bases from V and 4 from J, leaving 13 bases between them. Measured with immunoSEQ multiplex PCR; TCRdb has only the in-frame clones, and not every one. This table has tens of thousands of clones, around nine tenths appearing once. As to this clone: The antigen is unknown.

This clonotype was obtained from an adult with an advanced solid tumor such as melanoma, head and neck, liver or kidney cancer. V usage is TRBV4-3 and J usage is TRBJ2-7, with D maybe TRBD1 (5 bases). This specimen consisted of CD4+ or CD8+ T cells sorted from blood, obtained in a trial of the OX40 agonist ivuxolimab. The CDR3 reads CASSQDYRTRYEQYF. The CDR3 DNA is TGCGCCAGCAGCCAAGATTACAGGACCCGGTACGAGCAGTACTTC.